What follows are 27 T cell receptor beta chains derived from one specimen sequenced in a study of CD8 T cells in Susac syndrome. The RNA input was about 0.5 to 1 ug, and it was reverse transcribed with random hexamers. From the immunoSEQ multiplex PCR reads, TCRdb called clonotypes with MiXCR, one entry per CDR3 protein. The data hold some 300,000 distinct CDR3 sequences, with almost 85% observed a single time. The sequenced material came from CD8+ T cells from PBMCs. The receptors derive from a human donor with multiple sclerosis.

The chain recombines TRBV7-9 with TRBJ2-7; tentatively, D is TRBD1 (5 bases). CDR1 and CDR2 from the germline V gene are SEHNR and FQNEAQ (reference sequence). The CDR3 is 12 residues long. V lost 5 bases, J lost 6 bases, and 11 bases lay in between. DNA for the CDR3: TGTGCCAGCAGCCTCCTAGGGGCCGAGCAGTACTTC. Residues: CASSLLGAEQYF. The variable domain in full, with the rest retrieved from reference TRBV7-9 and TRBJ2-7, is DTGVSQNPRHKITKRGQNVTFRCDPISEHNRLYWYRQTLGQGPEFLTYFQNEAQLEKSRLLSDRFSAERPKGSFSTLEIQRTEQGDSAMYLCASSLLGAEQYFGPGTRLTVT.

This chain uses TRBV6-1 with TRBJ2-7, with D unresolved. The V gene's germline CDR1 is MNHNS and CDR2 SASEGT. V lost 0 bases, J lost 4 bases, and 13 bases lay in between. The CDR3 loop spans 15 amino acids. The CDR3 DNA sequence: TGTGCCAGCAGTGAAGCGCTTGGGCAGTTATACGAGCAGTACTTC. Its protein product is CASSEALGQLYEQYF.

V usage is TRBV2 and J usage is TRBJ2-1; 11 bases are shared with TRBD2. Germline CDR1 and CDR2: SNHLY and FYNNEI. Germline trimming cut 3 bases from V and 7 bases from J; bases unmatched to any gene: 5. The CDR3 is 15 residues long. CDR3 in amino acids: CASSDTGTSGNEQFF. The CDR3 nucleotides read TGTGCCAGCAGTGATACGGGGACTAGCGGAAATGAGCAGTTCTTC. Looking up the rest from reference TRBV2 and TRBJ2-1 gives the full variable domain: EPEVTQTPSHQVTQMGQEVILRCVPISNHLYFYWYRQILGQKVEFLVSFYNNEISEKSEIFDDQFSVERPDGSNFTLKIRSTKLEDSAMYFCASSDTGTSGNEQFFGPGTRLTVL.

The chain joins TRBV27 to TRBJ2-5; no clear D. The CDR3 sequence is 14 residues long. The germline V and J ends were trimmed by 3 bases and 2 bases, with 10 bases remaining between them. Per the germline V gene, CDR1 is MNHEY and CDR2 is SMNVEV (reference sequence). The CDR3 coding sequence is TGTGCCAGCAGTTTGATGACACCTCAAGAGACCCAGTACTTC. Its protein is CASSLMTPQETQYF.

The chain joins TRBV6-1 to TRBJ2-3; a weak D match, TRBD1 (5 bases). V was pared by 5 bases and J by 2 bases, with 11 bases between. This CDR3 is built from 14 residues. In germline, CDR1 is MNHNS, CDR2 SASEGT. CDR3 sequence: CASSPSDITDTQYF. The CDR3 bases are TGTGCCAGCAGTCCATCGGACATCACAGATACGCAGTATTTT.

The chain links TRBV11-2 to TRBJ2-4; TRBD2 aligns across 9 bases. V shed 1 base and J 0 bases; nucleotides not matched to a gene: 7. The CDR3 consists of 18 residues. Germline CDR1 and CDR2: SGHAT and FQNNGV. The CDR3 region has the DNA TGTGCCAGCAGCTTAGTCGACAGCGGGGGGTTAGCCAAAAACATTCAGTACTTC. Translating it yields CASSLVDSGGLAKNIQYF.

CDR3: CASSQGSSVNNEQFF. Here the CDR3 DNA reads TGCGCCAGCAGCCAAGGGTCTAGCGTGAACAATGAGCAGTTCTTC. V and J are TRBV4-3 and TRBJ2-1; tentatively, D is TRBD2 (6 bases). This CDR3 comprises 15 residues. Trimming pared 1 base from V and 5 bases from J, leaving 12 bases between. The germline gives CDR1 LGHNA, CDR2 YSLEER.

The chain recombines TRBV25-1 with TRBJ1-2; TRBD1 is a possible D gene (6 bases). CDR3 length equals 15 residues. CDR1 is MGHDK, CDR2 SYGVNS, per germline. V gave up 1 base and J gave up 5 bases, with 14 bases separating them. CDR3 nucleotide sequence: TGTGCCAGCAGTGAATCGGGTGGACAGTTTTATGGCTACACCTTC. Its translation is CASSESGGQFYGYTF.

The J gene is TRBJ2-3, the V gene TRBV11-2; D might be TRBD2 (6 bases). The length of the CDR3 is 15 residues. The germline V gene has CDR1 SGHAT and CDR2 FQNNGV. The V end lost 0 bases, the J end lost 1 base, and 8 bases lay between the germline ends. The CDR3: CASSLEPSGTDTQYF. In DNA, the CDR3 is TGTGCCAGCAGCTTAGAGCCTAGCGGCACAGATACGCAGTATTTT.

This clonotype was seen a single time. V gene TRBV12-3 or TRBV12-4 combines with J gene TRBJ2-1; a weak D match, TRBD2 (7 bases). V lost 5 bases and J 6 bases, leaving 17 bases between the germline ends. The CDR3 runs 15 residues. The CDR3 nucleotides are TGTGCCAGCAGTCCCACTGGGGGGGCTGGCAATGAGCAGTTCTTC. It codes for CASSPTGGAGNEQFF.

This clonotype was seen more than once but under ten times. The chain uses TRBV20-1 and TRBJ2-1; D gene uncertain. V lost 3 bases and J lost 5, with 11 bases in between. There are 13 residues in the CDR3. Per germline, CDR1 DFQATT and CDR2 SNEGSKA (reference sequence). CDR3 protein: CSARVPSHNEQFF. The CDR3 DNA reads TGCAGTGCTAGGGTACCGAGCCACAATGAGCAGTTCTTC.

The CDR3 region has the DNA TGCGCCAGCAGCCAACCCTTCGAAGGGCGAGAAAAACTGTTTTTT. Translating gives CASSQPFEGREKLFF. The chain links TRBV4-3 to TRBJ1-4; no definite D call. There are 15 residues in the CDR3. Per germline, CDR1 LGHNA and CDR2 YSLEER. V was shortened by 2 bases and J by 8 bases, with 15 bases between the two germline ends.

The chain joins TRBV9 to TRBJ2-2; 8 bases are shared with TRBD2. Germline trimming cut 0 bases from V and 5 bases from J; bases unmatched to any gene: 6. The germline V gene encodes CDR1 SGDLS and CDR2 YYNGEE. The CDR3 contains 16 residues. CDR3 nucleotide sequence: TGTGCCAGCAGCGTAGGGAGCGGGAGTTGGACCGGGGAGCTGTTTTTT. This codes for CASSVGSGSWTGELFF.

The chain uses TRBV9 and TRBJ2-7; TRBD2 matches at 8 bases. The CDR3 is 17 residues long. The junction had 8 bases not matched to a gene; V was cut back by 0 bases and J by 0 bases. CDR1 is SGDLS, CDR2 YYNGEE, per germline. CDR3 loop: CASSVEASGSASYEQYF. The CDR3 region has the DNA TGTGCCAGCAGCGTAGAGGCTAGCGGGTCTGCCTCCTACGAGCAGTACTTC.

This rearrangement joins TRBV12-3 or TRBV12-4 to TRBJ2-2, with 9 nucleotides matching TRBD2. The CDR3 is 19 amino acids. V lost 6 bases to trimming and J lost 0 bases; unmatched junction nucleotides: 14. In DNA, the CDR3 is TGTGCCAGCAGAGCAAGCCATCCCCTAGCGGGACCGAACACCGGGGAGCTGTTTTTT. It codes for CASRASHPLAGPNTGELFF.

The chain recombines TRBV7-9 with TRBJ1-6, with D perhaps TRBD1 (5 bases). V was pared by 7 bases and J by 15 bases, with 13 bases between. Germline CDR1 and CDR2: SEHNR and FQNEAQ (reference sequence). This CDR3 spans 11 amino acids. DNA for the CDR3: TGTGCCAGCATCTCAACCAGGGACCTCCACTTT. This encodes CASISTRDLHF. Filled out from reference TRBV7-9 and TRBJ1-6, the complete variable domain reads DTGVSQNPRHKITKRGQNVTFRCDPISEHNRLYWYRQTLGQGPEFLTYFQNEAQLEKSRLLSDRFSAERPKGSFSTLEIQRTEQGDSAMYLCASISTRDLHFGNGTRLTVT.

The chain carries TRBV13 and TRBJ2-3, with 7 bases lining up with TRBD2. V lost 4 bases, J lost 0 bases, and 7 bases stayed unmatched. The CDR3 is 16 amino acids. Germline CDR1 and CDR2: PRHDT and FYEKMQ (reference sequence). CDR3 amino acids: CASSSLAEGSTDTQYF. The CDR3 DNA follows: TGTGCCAGCAGCTCTCTAGCGGAGGGGAGCACAGATACGCAGTATTTT.

This clonotype was observed a single time. The chain combines TRBV29-1 with TRBJ1-1; no clear D gene. The CDR3 has 12 residues. Trimming cost V 3 bases and J 1 base, with 6 bases left between them. Germline loops: CDR1 SQVTM, CDR2 ANQGSEA. The CDR3 DNA reads TGCAGCGTTGAGCTGAGGAACACTGAAGCTTTCTTT. This codes for CSVELRNTEAFF.

The chain employs TRBV28 and TRBJ2-3; D is possibly TRBD1 (6 bases). Trimming left V 6 bases short and J 2 bases short, with 21 bases between. The CDR3 totals 17 residues. The germline V gene encodes CDR1 MDHEN and CDR2 SYDVKM. The chain's CDR3 is CASSTNTGLHYTDTQYF. The CDR3 DNA reads TGTGCCAGCAGCACGAACACAGGGTTACATTACACAGATACGCAGTATTTT. The full variable domain, completed using reference TRBV28 and TRBJ2-3, is DVKVTQSSRYLVKRTGEKVFLECVQDMDHENMFWYRQDPGLGLRLIYFSYDVKMKEKGDIPEGYSVSREKKERFSLILESASTNQTSMYLCASSTNTGLHYTDTQYFGPGTRLTVL.

This chain uses TRBV30 with TRBJ1-4; 9 bases are a match to TRBD1. The CDR3 is 14 residues long. CDR1 is GTSNPN and CDR2 is SVGIG in the germline V gene (reference sequence). The ends lost 3 bases at V and 8 bases at J; junction bases unmatched: 7. Here the CDR3 reads CAWSPGTGLEKLFF. The CDR3, as DNA: TGTGCCTGGAGCCCAGGGACAGGGCTCGAAAAACTGTTTTTT.

V gene TRBV6-2 or TRBV6-3 combines with J gene TRBJ2-7, with 7 bases fitting TRBD2. CDR3 length: 14 amino acids. Germline-derived CDR1 and CDR2 are MNHEY and SVGEGT. Trimming cost V 9 bases and J 4 bases; bases outside gene matches: 12. CDR3 coding DNA: TGTGCCAGGACGATGGGACTATCCCTATACGAGCAGTACTTC. Amino acids: CARTMGLSLYEQYF.

The chain joins TRBV24-1 to TRBJ2-7; possible D gene TRBD1, 5 bases. The germline V gene has CDR1 KGHDR and CDR2 SFDVKD. CDR3 length: 19 residues. V was trimmed by 4 bases and J by 0 bases, leaving 24 bases between them. The CDR3 nucleotides read TGTGCCACCAGTGAGGACACGGTAACACCTCTACTTACCTCCTACGAGCAGTACTTC. Translated: CATSEDTVTPLLTSYEQYF.

The rearrangement links TRBV12-3 or TRBV12-4 to TRBJ2-7, with 8 bases fitting TRBD1. This CDR3 is 13 amino acids long. The CDR3 bases are TGTGCTAGCGGACAGGGCAACTTCTACGAGCAGTACTTC. It encodes CASGQGNFYEQYF.

The rearrangement uses TRBV28 and TRBJ2-7, with 7 bases matching TRBD2. The germline gives CDR1 MDHEN, CDR2 SYDVKM. The junction had 13 bases not matched to a gene; V was cut back by 4 bases and J by 1 base. The length of the CDR3 is 17 residues. The CDR3 loop is CASSYPKFQGGSYEQYF. Here the CDR3 DNA reads TGTGCCAGCAGTTACCCAAAGTTCCAGGGAGGGTCCTACGAGCAGTACTTC.

This chain links TRBV5-1 with TRBJ2-1; 8 nucleotides agree with TRBD2. The CDR3 loop spans 13 amino acids. Germline assignment: CDR1 SGHRS and CDR2 YFSETQ. J was trimmed by 4 bases and V by 4 bases; bases with no gene match: 1. In nucleotides, the CDR3 is TGCGCCAGCAGCGGGACTAGTTACAATGAGCAGTTCTTC. It specifies CASSGTSYNEQFF.

This chain connects TRBV2 to TRBJ1-2; D is possibly TRBD1 (6 bases). The germline V gene has CDR1 SNHLY and CDR2 FYNNEI. The CDR3 runs to 14 residues. The V and J ends lost 1 base and 2 bases respectively, with 8 bases between them. This chain's CDR3 is CASSEGTGNYGYTF. For the CDR3, the DNA is TGTGCCAGCAGTGAAGGAACAGGGAACTATGGCTACACCTTC.

The rearrangement links TRBV28 to TRBJ1-4; the match to TRBD1 covers 10 bases. The trim removed 6 bases at V and 8 bases at J, leaving 12 bases unmatched. Germline-derived CDR1 and CDR2 are MDHEN and SYDVKM. The CDR3 length is 16 residues. For the CDR3, the DNA is TGTGCCAGCAGCGCCCCGAGGGGACAGGGGATCGAAAAACTGTTTTTT. This gives the protein CASSAPRGQGIEKLFF.